This TCR beta chain derives from a study of PD-1 blockade in mismatch repair-deficient tumors (dated by TCRdb to the late 2010s). With regard to the full study: The trial enrolled about 90 consecutive patients with roughly twelve mismatch repair-deficient cancer types between 2013 and 2016, all previously treated and progressing. Tumor-associated T cell clones in the peripheral blood of patients responding to PD-1 blockade were tracked using deep sequencing of TCR CDR3 regions. Here is what the overall study found, with its caveats: Rapid expansion after pembrolizumab followed by contraction, generally before radiologic responses, was shown by tumor-resident clones, which were often undetectable in blood before treatment.

The receptor library was made with the immunoSEQ multiplex PCR assay. This immuneACCESS table, as held by TCRdb, lists in-frame sequences with V and J called but not all clones. Of the missing ones, under half trace to an unresolved V gene in checked studies; the others have no known cause. Recorded for this sample are around 23,000 clones; 83% of them occurred a single time. Together, the top ten hold 20% of the sample. As regards this clone: What antigen it recognizes has not been identified. No much larger clone exists at a distance of one base, and base qualities are not known.

The CDR3 measures 13 amino acids from cysteine to phenylalanine. Just the 39-base CDR3 DNA is kept, in frame starting at base 1. Deletion took 5 bases off V and 4 bases off J, with a span of 12 bases between the germline ends. CDR1 and CDR2 are drawn from the germline V gene (reference sequence): GTSNPN, SVGIG. The label giving this sample's time point can be read as: peripheral blood 12 weeks after first pembrolizumab dose. Mismatch repair deficiency was established in every enrolled patient by polymerase chain reaction or immunohistochemistry. TCR sequencing was carried out for three patients who responded to pembrolizumab therapy. The phase II trial prospectively tested pembrolizumab PD-1 blockade in advanced mismatch repair-deficient cancers regardless of tissue of origin. Peripheral blood T cell samples were serially collected before and at multiple times after PD-1 blockade was started. Blood sampling times were expressed in weeks after the first pembrolizumab dose.

The sequencing used peripheral blood, collected 12 weeks after starting pembrolizumab. The sequence derives from an adult with mismatch repair-deficient cancer. Recombination joined TRBV30 with TRBJ2-1, and TRBD2 may be the D gene, going by 6 matching bases. DNA sequence: TGTGCCTGGGACCTGGGGGGTTACAATGAGCAGTTCTTC. Its translation is CAWDLGGYNEQFF.